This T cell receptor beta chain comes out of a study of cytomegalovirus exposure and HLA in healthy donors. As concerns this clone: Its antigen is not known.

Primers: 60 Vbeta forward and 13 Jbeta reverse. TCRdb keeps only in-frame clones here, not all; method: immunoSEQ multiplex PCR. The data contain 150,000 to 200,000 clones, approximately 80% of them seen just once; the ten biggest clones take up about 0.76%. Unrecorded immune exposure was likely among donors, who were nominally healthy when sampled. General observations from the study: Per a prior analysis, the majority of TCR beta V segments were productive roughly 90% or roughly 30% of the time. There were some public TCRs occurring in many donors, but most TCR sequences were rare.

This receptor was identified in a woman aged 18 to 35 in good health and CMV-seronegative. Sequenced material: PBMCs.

The CDR3 protein is CASARDNSYNEQFF. The CDR3 DNA follows: TGTGCCAGTGCTCGGGACAACTCCTACAATGAGCAGTTCTTC. This chain links TRBV19 with TRBJ2-1, with D tentatively TRBD1 (6 bases). The CDR3 is 14 residues long. The V gene lost 8 bases and the J gene lost 0 bases, with 11 bases spanning the gap. Germline V gene data show CDR1 as LNHDA and CDR2 as SQIVND (reference sequence).